The 12 T cell receptor beta chains below all came from one sample that was sequenced in a study of T cell responses to AZD1222 COVID-19 vaccine. Profiling relied on immunoSEQ multiplex PCR, and the TCRdb table lists in-frame clones only, not all of them. The profile shows about 150,000 clones, about 90% of them singletons. The input for sequencing was peripheral blood, taken on day 0 of MenACWY control vaccination. Every receptor here comes from an adult in good health.

The J gene is TRBJ1-1, the V gene TRBV18; D unclear. Trimming removed 2 bases at V and 2 bases at J, with 12 bases between. The germline CDR1 and CDR2 sequences are KGHSH and LQKENI. CDR3 length: 15 residues. The CDR3 spells CASSPRREGNTEAFF. CDR3 sequence (DNA): TGTGCCAGCTCACCAAGGAGGGAGGGAAACACTGAAGCTTTCTTT.

V is TRBV9 and J is TRBJ2-3, with 7 positions matching TRBD2. The CDR3 has 16 residues. Germline V gives CDR1 SGDLS, CDR2 YYNGEE. V lost 4 bases and J lost 0; bases outside the gene matches: 8. The CDR3, as DNA: TGTGCCAGCAGCAAGATGACGGGGGGAAGCACAGATACGCAGTATTTT. Residues: CASSKMTGGSTDTQYF.

The rearrangement uses TRBV2 and TRBJ1-2; possibly TRBD1 for D (5 bases). In germline, CDR1 is SNHLY, CDR2 FYNNEI. This CDR3 is built from 15 residues. V lost 4 bases, J lost 4 bases, and 16 bases lay in between. This CDR3 reads CASSAGPPEGYGYTF. CDR3 in DNA: TGTGCCAGCAGTGCGGGACCGCCCGAGGGCTATGGCTACACCTTC.

The chain has TRBV11-1 and TRBJ1-2, with D maybe TRBD1 (6 bases). Germline V gene sequence: CDR1 SGHAT, CDR2 FQDESV (reference sequence). Trimming left V 5 bases short and J 4 bases short, with 14 bases between. The CDR3 is 14 residues long. CDR3 residues: CASSTHRDTYGYTF. DNA of the CDR3: TGTGCCAGCAGCACGCACAGGGACACCTATGGCTACACCTTC. The full variable domain, rest sourced from reference TRBV11-1 and TRBJ1-2, is EAEVAQSPRYKITEKSQAVAFWCDPISGHATLYWYRQILGQGPELLVQFQDESVVDDSQLPKDRFSAERLKGVDSTLKIQPAELGDSAMYLCASSTHRDTYGYTFGSGTRLTVV.

V is TRBV7-9 and J is TRBJ2-5; TRBD1 is a possible D gene (6 bases). Germline values: CDR1 SEHNR, CDR2 FQNEAQ (reference sequence). This CDR3 is 15 amino acids long. The ends were cut back, 1 base at V and 2 bases at J, with 11 bases in the middle. CDR3 amino acids: CASSLGSGQQETQYF. The CDR3 DNA reads TGTGCCAGCAGCTTAGGGAGCGGACAGCAAGAGACCCAGTACTTC.

CDR3 in amino acids: CASSLGDLDSGNTIYF. Written as DNA, the CDR3 is TGCGCCAGCAGCCTGGGGGACCTTGACTCTGGAAACACCATATATTTT. This chain connects TRBV4-1 to TRBJ1-3, with D maybe TRBD1 (5 bases). Trimming removed 4 bases at V and 0 bases at J, with 13 bases between. CDR3 size: 16 residues. Germline V gene lookup returns CDR1 MGHRA and CDR2 YSYEKL.

This clone was observed once. The rearrangement links TRBV19 to TRBJ1-1, with a tentative D call TRBD1 (5 bases). CDR1 is LNHDA and CDR2 is SQIVND in the germline V gene (reference sequence). The CDR3 length is 15 residues. Trimming pared 4 bases from V and 1 base from J, leaving 13 bases between. The chain's CDR3 is CASSKGTLGNTEAFF. Here the CDR3 DNA reads TGTGCCAGTAGTAAGGGGACTTTGGGGAACACTGAAGCTTTCTTT.

This clone has a single count. The chain recombines TRBV6-5 with TRBJ2-7; 9 nucleotides agree with TRBD1. This CDR3 has 15 residues. Looked up from germline, CDR1 is MNHEY and CDR2 is SVGAGI. Losses at the gene ends were 5 bases for V and 3 bases for J; bases not matched to a gene: 8. The CDR3 here is CASSISGTGHYEQYF. DNA of the CDR3: TGTGCCAGCAGTATTTCCGGGACAGGGCACTACGAGCAGTACTTC.

This chain joins TRBV6-5 and TRBJ2-3; the D is unclear. V was shortened by 2 bases and J by 0 bases, with 9 bases between the two germline ends. This CDR3 has 15 amino acids. Germline values: CDR1 MNHEY, CDR2 SVGAGI. CDR3 nucleotide sequence: TGTGCCAGCAGTTACCAGGCGGCTAGCACAGATACGCAGTATTTT. Translation gives CASSYQAASTDTQYF.

This clone was counted a single time. The CDR3 nucleotides read TGTGCCAGCAGCAAGACAGAGATCGGGAATCAGCCCCAGCATTTT. The encoded protein is CASSKTEIGNQPQHF. V gene TRBV6-6 combines with J gene TRBJ1-5, with a possible D match to TRBD1 (5 bases). Germline V lookup: CDR1 MNHNY, CDR2 SVGAGI (reference sequence). Trimming pared 6 bases from V and 4 bases from J, leaving 16 bases between. The CDR3 has 15 residues.

This clone was counted only a few times. This chain joins TRBV19 and TRBJ1-6; the D is unclear. Germline V lookup: CDR1 LNHDA, CDR2 SQIVND (reference sequence). Trimming pared 8 bases from V and 11 bases from J, leaving 22 bases between. The CDR3 is 15 amino acids. The DNA of the CDR3 is TGTGCCAGTCCGACGAAGGACCGAACCCAGGCACCCCTCCACTTT. Its translation is CASPTKDRTQAPLHF.

This rearrangement joins TRBV12-2 to TRBJ2-6; the DNA was not compared with TRBD1, the D call given in the table. TRBV12-2 is a pseudogene locus. The CDR3 has 17 amino acids. The CDR3 bases are TGTGCAAGTCGCTCCGGACAGGGGGCAAAAGGGGCCAACGTCCTGACTTTC. Amino acid sequence: CASRSGQGAKGANVLTF.